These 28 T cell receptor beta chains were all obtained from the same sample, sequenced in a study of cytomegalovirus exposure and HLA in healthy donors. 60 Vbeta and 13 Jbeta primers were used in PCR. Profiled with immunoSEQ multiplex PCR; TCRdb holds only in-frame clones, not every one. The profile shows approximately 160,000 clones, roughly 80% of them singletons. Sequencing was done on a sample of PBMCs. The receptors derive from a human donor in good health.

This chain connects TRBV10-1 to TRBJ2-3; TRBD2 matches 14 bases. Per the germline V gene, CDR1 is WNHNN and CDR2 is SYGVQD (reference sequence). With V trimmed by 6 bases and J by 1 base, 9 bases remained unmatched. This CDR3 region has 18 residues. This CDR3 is CASSQGTSGGLRTDTQYF. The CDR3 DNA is TGCGCCAGCAGCCAAGGGACTAGCGGGGGTCTGCGCACAGATACGCAGTATTTT.

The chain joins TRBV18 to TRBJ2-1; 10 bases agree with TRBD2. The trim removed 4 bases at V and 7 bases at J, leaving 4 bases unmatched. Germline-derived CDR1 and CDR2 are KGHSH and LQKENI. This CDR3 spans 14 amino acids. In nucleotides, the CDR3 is TGTGCCAGCTCACTAAGCGGGGGGGCAAATGAGCAGTTCTTC. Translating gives CASSLSGGANEQFF. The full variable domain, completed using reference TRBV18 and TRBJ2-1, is NAGVMQNPRHLVRRRGQEARLRCSPMKGHSHVYWYRQLPEEGLKFMVYLQKENIIDESGMPKERFSAEFPKEGPSILRIQQVVRGDSAAYFCASSLSGGANEQFFGPGTRLTVL.

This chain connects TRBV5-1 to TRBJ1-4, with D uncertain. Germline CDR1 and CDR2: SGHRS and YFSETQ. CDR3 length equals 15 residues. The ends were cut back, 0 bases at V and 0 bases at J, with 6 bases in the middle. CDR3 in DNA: TGCGCCAGCAGCTTGGACAGATCAACTAATGAAAAACTGTTTTTT. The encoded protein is CASSLDRSTNEKLFF.

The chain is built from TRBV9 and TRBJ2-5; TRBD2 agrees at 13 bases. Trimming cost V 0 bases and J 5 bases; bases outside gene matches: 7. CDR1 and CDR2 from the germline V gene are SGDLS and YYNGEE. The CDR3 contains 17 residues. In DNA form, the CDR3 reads TGTGCCAGCAGCGTAGGTACTAGCGGGGGGGCCGTGGAGACCCAGTACTTC. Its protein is CASSVGTSGGAVETQYF.

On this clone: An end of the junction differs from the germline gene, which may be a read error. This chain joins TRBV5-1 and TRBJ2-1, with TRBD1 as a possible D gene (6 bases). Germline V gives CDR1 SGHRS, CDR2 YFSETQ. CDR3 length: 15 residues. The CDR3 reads CASSLGAGPVGEQFF. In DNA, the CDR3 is TGCGCCAGCAGTTTGGGGGCAGGTCCGGTTGGTGAGCAGTTCTTC.

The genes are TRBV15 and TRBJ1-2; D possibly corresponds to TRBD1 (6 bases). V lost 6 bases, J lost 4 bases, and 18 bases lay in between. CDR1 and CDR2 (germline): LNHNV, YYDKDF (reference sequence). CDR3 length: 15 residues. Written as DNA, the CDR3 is TGTGCCACCAGAAAGAACAGGGATCAGAGCTATGGCTACACCTTC. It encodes CATRKNRDQSYGYTF. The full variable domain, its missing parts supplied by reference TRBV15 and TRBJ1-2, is DAMVIQNPRYQVTQFGKPVTLSCSQTLNHNVMYWYQQKSSQAPKLLFHYYDKDFNNEADTPDNFQSRRPNTSFCFLDIRSPGLGDTAMYLCATRKNRDQSYGYTFGSGTRLTVV.

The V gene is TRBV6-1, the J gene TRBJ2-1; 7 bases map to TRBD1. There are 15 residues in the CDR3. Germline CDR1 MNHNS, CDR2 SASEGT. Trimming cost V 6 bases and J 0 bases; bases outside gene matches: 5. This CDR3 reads CASSAGTVSYNEQFF. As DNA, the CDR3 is TGTGCCAGCAGCGCCGGGACAGTCTCCTACAATGAGCAGTTCTTC.

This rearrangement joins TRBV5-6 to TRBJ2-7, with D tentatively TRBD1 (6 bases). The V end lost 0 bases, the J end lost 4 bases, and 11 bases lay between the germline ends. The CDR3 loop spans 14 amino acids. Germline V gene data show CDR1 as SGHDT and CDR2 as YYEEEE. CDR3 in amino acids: CASSLGQVRYEQYF. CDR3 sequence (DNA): TGTGCCAGCAGCTTGGGACAGGTTCGGTACGAGCAGTACTTC.

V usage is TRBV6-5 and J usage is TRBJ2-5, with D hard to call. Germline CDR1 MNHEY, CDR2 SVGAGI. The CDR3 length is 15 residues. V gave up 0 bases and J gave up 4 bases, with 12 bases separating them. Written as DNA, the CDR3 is TGTGCCAGCAGTTACTCGAGAAGCGCCCTAGAGACCCAGTACTTC. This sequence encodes CASSYSRSALETQYF.

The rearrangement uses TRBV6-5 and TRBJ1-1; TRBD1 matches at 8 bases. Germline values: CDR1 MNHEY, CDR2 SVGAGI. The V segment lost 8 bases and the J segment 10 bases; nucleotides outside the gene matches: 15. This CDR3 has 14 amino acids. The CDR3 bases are TGTGCCAGCTCTGAAGACAGGGGTCCTCCCCTAGCTTTCTTT. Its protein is CASSEDRGPPLAFF.

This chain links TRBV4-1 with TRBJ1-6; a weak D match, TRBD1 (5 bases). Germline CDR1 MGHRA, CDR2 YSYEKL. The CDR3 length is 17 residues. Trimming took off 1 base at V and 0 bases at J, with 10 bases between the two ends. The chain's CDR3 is CASSQVHRSSYNSPLHF. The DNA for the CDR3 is TGCGCCAGCAGCCAAGTGCACAGGAGCTCCTATAATTCACCCCTCCACTTT.

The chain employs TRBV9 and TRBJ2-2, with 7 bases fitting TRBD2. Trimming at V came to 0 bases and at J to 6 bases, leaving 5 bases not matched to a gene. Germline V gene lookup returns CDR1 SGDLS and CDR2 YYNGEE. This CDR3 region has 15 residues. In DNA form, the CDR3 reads TGTGCCAGCAGCGTAGTTTCGGGGGGTCCCGGGGAGCTGTTTTTT. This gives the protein CASSVVSGGPGELFF.

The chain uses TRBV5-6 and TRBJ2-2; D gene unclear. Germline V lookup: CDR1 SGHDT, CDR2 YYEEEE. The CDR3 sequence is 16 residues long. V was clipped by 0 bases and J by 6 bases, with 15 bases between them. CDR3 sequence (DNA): TGTGCCAGCAGCTTGGTGGCGGAAGCTGTTGCCGGGGAGCTGTTTTTT. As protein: CASSLVAEAVAGELFF.

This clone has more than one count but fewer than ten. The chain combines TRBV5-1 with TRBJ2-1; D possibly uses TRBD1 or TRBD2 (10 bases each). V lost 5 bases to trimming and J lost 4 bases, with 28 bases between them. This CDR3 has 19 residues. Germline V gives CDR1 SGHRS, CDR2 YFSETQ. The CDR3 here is CASRGTGALSGGLYNEQFF. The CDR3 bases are TGCGCCAGCAGGGGGACAGGGGCCCTTAGCGGGGGGCTTTACAATGAGCAGTTCTTC.

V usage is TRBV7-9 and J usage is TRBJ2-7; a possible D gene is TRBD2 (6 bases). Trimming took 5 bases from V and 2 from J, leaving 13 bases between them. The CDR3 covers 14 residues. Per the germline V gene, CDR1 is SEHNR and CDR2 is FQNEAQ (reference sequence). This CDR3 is CASSPHPGAYEQYF. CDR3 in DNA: TGTGCCAGCAGCCCTCACCCGGGGGCCTACGAGCAGTACTTC.

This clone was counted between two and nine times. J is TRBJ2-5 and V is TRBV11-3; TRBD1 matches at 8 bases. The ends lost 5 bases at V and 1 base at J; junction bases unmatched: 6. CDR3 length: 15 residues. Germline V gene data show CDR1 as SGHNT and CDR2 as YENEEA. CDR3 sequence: CASSPRTGFQETQYF. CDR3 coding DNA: TGTGCCAGCAGCCCGAGGACAGGGTTCCAAGAGACCCAGTACTTC.

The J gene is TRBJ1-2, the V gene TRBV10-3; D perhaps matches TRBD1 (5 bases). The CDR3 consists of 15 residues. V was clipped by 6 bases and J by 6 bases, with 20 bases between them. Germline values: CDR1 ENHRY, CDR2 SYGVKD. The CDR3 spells CAIRSQAWEGDGYTF. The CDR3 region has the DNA TGTGCCATCAGGTCACAGGCTTGGGAGGGCGATGGCTACACCTTC.

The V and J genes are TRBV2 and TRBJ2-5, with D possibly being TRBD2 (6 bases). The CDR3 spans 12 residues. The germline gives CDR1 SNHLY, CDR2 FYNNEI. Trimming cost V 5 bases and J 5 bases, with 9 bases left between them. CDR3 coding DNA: TGTGCCAGCAGTCTTCGGGGGGAGACCCAGTACTTC. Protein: CASSLRGETQYF.

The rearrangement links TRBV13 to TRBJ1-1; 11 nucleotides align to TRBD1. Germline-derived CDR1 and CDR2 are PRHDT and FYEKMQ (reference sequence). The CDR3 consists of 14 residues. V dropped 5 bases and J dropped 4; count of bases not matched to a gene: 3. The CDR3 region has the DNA TGTGCCAGCAGCATTGGGACAGGGGGCACTGAAGCTTTCTTT. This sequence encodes CASSIGTGGTEAFF.

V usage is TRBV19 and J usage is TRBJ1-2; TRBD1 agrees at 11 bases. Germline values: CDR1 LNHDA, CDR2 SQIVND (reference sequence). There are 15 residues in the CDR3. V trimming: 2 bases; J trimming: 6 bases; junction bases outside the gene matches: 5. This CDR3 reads CASSILGTGGNGYTF. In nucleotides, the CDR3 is TGTGCCAGTAGTATATTAGGGACAGGGGGTAATGGCTACACCTTC.

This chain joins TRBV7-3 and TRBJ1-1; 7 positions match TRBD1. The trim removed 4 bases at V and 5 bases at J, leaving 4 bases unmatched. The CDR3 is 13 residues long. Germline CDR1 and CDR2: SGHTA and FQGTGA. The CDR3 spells CASSSTGSTEAFF. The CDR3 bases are TGTGCCAGCAGCTCGACAGGGAGTACTGAAGCTTTCTTT.

The CDR3 nucleotides are TGCGCCAGCAGCTCAGGGGGACAGGGGTCTAACTATGGCTACACCTTC. It translates to CASSSGGQGSNYGYTF. This chain links TRBV5-1 with TRBJ1-2; 10 bases are shared with TRBD1. Germline loops: CDR1 SGHRS, CDR2 YFSETQ. J was trimmed by 0 bases and V by 3 bases; bases with no gene match: 5. The CDR3 length is 16 residues.

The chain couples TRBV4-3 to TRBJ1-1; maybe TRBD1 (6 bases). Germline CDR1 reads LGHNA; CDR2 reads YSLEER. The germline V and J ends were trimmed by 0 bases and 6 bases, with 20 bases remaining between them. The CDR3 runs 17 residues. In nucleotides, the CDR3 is TGCGCCAGCAGCCAAGATGGAGGGGGGGGCGTGTTTGCTGAAGCTTTCTTT. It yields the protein CASSQDGGGGVFAEAFF.

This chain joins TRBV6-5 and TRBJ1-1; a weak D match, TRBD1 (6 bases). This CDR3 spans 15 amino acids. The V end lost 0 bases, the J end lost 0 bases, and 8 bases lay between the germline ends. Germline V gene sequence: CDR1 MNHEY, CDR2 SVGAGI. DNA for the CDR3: TGTGCCAGCAGTTACTCGACAGGAATGAACACTGAAGCTTTCTTT. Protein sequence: CASSYSTGMNTEAFF.

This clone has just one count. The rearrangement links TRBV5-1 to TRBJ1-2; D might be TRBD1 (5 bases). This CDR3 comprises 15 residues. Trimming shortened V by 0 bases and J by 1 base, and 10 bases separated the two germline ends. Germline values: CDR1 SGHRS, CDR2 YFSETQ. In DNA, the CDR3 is TGCGCCAGCAGCTTGGAAACGACAGTTAACTATGGCTACACCTTC. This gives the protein CASSLETTVNYGYTF.

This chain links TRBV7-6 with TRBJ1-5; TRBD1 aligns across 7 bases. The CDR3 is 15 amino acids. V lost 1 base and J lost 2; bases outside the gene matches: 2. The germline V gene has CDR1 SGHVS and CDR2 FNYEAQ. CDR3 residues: CASSLGDSRNQPQHF. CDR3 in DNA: TGTGCCAGCAGCTTAGGGGACAGCCGCAATCAGCCCCAGCATTTT.

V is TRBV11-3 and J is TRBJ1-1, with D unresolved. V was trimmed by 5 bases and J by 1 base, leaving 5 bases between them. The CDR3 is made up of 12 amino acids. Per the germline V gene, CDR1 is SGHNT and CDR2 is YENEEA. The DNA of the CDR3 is TGTGCCAGCAGCACCGGGAACACTGAAGCTTTCTTT. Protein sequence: CASSTGNTEAFF.

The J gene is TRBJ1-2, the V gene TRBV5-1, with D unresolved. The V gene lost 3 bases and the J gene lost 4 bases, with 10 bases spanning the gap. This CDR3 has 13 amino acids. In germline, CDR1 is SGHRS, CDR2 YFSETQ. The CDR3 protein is CASSSSTIYGYTF. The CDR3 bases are TGCGCCAGCAGCTCATCTACGATCTATGGCTACACCTTC.